The clone carrying this TCR beta chain was seen at least ten times. This entry belongs to a study of T cells of healthy individuals. TCRdb re-called the 5' RACE reads through MiXCR, storing one row per CDR3 protein. The table shows about 96,000 distinct CDR3 sequences, with approximately 16% occurring only once. The CDR3 is made up of 11 amino acids. Trimming cost V 6 bases and J 2 bases, with 7 bases left between them. Germline-derived CDR1 and CDR2 are SQVTM and ANQGSEA. The receptor was derived from a human donor in good health. The chain joins TRBV29-1 to TRBJ2-5; no firm D call. The CDR3 nucleotides read TGCAGCGTCTCCTATCAAGAGACCCAGTACTTC. Protein: CSVSYQETQYF.